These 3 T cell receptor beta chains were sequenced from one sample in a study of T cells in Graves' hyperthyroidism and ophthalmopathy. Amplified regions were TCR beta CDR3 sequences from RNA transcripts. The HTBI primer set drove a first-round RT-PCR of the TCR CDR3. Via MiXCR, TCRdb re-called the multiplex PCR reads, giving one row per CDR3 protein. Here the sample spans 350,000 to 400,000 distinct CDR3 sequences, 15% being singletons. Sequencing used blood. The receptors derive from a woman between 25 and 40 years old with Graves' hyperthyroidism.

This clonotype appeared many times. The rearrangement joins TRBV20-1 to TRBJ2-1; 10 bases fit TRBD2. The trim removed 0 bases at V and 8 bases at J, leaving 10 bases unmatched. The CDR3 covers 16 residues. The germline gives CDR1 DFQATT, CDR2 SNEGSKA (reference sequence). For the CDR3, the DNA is TGCAGTGCTAGAGATTCTAGCGGGAGTGAGGGGGATGAGCAGTTCTTC. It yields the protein CSARDSSGSEGDEQFF.

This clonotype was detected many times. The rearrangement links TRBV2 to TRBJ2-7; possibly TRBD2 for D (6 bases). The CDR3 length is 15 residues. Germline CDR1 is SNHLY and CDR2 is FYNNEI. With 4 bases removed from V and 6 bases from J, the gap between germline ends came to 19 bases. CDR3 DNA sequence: TGTGCCAGCAGTGGACCCCGACTAGTATCCGGCGAGCAGTACTTC. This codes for CASSGPRLVSGEQYF.

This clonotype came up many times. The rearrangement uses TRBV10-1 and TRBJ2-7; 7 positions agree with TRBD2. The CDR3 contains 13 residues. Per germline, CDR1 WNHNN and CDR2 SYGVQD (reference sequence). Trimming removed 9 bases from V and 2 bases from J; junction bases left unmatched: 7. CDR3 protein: CARAGRHPYEQYF. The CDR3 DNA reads TGCGCCAGAGCGGGACGACATCCCTACGAGCAGTACTTC.